This T cell receptor (beta chain) appears in the sequencing data of a study of blood T cell repertoires in COVID-19. Those enrolled, adults aged 18 to 89 years, came from about two dozen US areas. Participants' own reports of clinical history determined their cohort assignment. Sequencing was performed with immunoSEQ multiplex PCR; in TCRdb, only in-frame clones are kept and a portion is missing. The profile shows roughly 150,000 clones, approximately 90% of them singletons. The CDR3 runs 16 residues. The germline V gene encodes CDR1 SGHRS and CDR2 YFSETQ. The germline V and J ends were trimmed by 3 bases and 4 bases, with 17 bases remaining between them.

The source is a man aged 50 or older who had recovered from COVID-19. The chain couples TRBV5-1 to TRBJ2-1, with D possibly TRBD2 on 6 matching bases. Input material: PBMCs or T cells enriched from blood (not recorded which). The CDR3 DNA sequence: TGCGCCAGCAGCTCCCATGGGGGGATCTCGTACAATGAGCAGTTCTTC. It specifies CASSSHGGISYNEQFF.